This T cell receptor beta chain was retrieved from a study of CD8 T cells in Susac syndrome. TEMRA cells were FACS-enriched and CD8+ and CD4+ T cells negatively isolated. This CDR3 spans 15 amino acids. Germline CDR1 is SGHNT and CDR2 is YYREEE (reference sequence). After removal of 0 bases from V and 1 base from J, the junction contained 3 bases not matched to a gene. The RNA, 0.5 to 1 ug, was put through reverse transcription using random hexamers. MiXCR was run by TCRdb on the immunoSEQ multiplex PCR reads, yielding one entry per CDR3 protein. The table includes under 250,000 distinct CDR3 sequences, 90% to 95% detected once.

V is TRBV5-4 and J is TRBJ1-1, with 7 bases aligning to TRBD1. The clonotype originates from a human donor with multiple sclerosis. Sequences were obtained from CD4+ T cells from PBMCs. The CDR3 sequence: CASSLVGQPNTEAFF. The CDR3 nucleotides read TGTGCCAGCAGCTTGGTGGGACAGCCGAACACTGAAGCTTTCTTT.